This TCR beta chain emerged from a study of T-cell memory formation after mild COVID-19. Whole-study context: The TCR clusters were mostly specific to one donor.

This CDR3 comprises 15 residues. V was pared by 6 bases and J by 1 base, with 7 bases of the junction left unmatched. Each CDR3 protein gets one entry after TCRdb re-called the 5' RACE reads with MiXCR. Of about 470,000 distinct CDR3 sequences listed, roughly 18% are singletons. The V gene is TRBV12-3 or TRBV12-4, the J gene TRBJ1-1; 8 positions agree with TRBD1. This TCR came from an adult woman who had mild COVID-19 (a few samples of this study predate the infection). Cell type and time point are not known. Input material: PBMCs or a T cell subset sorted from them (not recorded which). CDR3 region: CASSPPTGANTEAFF. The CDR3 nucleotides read TGTGCCAGCAGCCCGCCGACAGGGGCGAACACTGAAGCTTTCTTT.